The present T cell receptor beta chain was sequenced within a study of blood T cell repertoires in COVID-19. Turning to the study itself: The analysed material was cDNA or gDNA that came from T cells, B-cell-depleted T cells, or PBMCs.

Losses at the gene ends were 2 bases for V and 5 bases for J; bases not matched to a gene: 4. The CDR3 runs to 13 residues. Looked up from germline, CDR1 is GTSNPN and CDR2 is SVGIG (reference sequence). In the original analysis: Amplification from reference gene primers served as the basis for estimated nucleated cell counts. Profiling relied on immunoSEQ multiplex PCR, and the TCRdb table lists in-frame clones only, not all of them. V and J calls and clone size are as listed in that table; D and trimming were resolved from the DNA. The data contain approximately 200,000 clones, 80% to 85% of them singletons. Recruited during active infection, patients (from Seattle) were subsequently followed longitudinally.

The origin of this receptor is an elderly woman with COVID-19, enrolled during active disease. The J gene is TRBJ1-2, the V gene TRBV30; 8 bases map to TRBD1. The source material was peripheral blood. This CDR3 reads CAWSQTGGYGYTF. Here the CDR3 DNA reads TGTGCCTGGAGTCAAACAGGGGGGTATGGCTACACCTTC. Supplemented by reference TRBV30 and TRBJ1-2, the full variable domain reads SQTIHQWPATLVQPVGSPLSLECTVEGTSNPNLYWYRQAAGRGLQLLFYSVGIGQISSEVPQNLSASRPQDRQFILSSKKLLLSDSGFYLCAWSQTGGYGYTFGSGTRLTVV.